The rows below give T cell receptor beta chains drawn from one sample of a study of blood T cell repertoires in COVID-19. Only in-frame clones appear in the TCRdb table, and some are missing; sequencing was by immunoSEQ multiplex PCR. The table has roughly 440,000 clones, about nine tenths seen once. Material: peripheral blood. The source of these receptors is a woman between 45 and 60 years old with COVID-19, enrolled during active disease. Both conserved end residues are part of each CDR3. The order of the fields is J gene, clone size, D gene, V gene, CDR3 protein, CDR3 DNA. D genes are given only for firm matches. The size of a clone is reported for some rows only, either as once, few or many, or as a class for expanded clones.

J: TRBJ2-1; size: .; D: TRBD1; V: TRBV11-2; CDR3: CASSRPTGEYNEQFF; DNA: TGTGCCAGCAGCCGCCCGACAGGGGAGTACAATGAGCAGTTCTTC
J: TRBJ1-1; size: .; D: .; V: TRBV19; CDR3: CASSNPLRVVNTEAFF; DNA: TGTGCCAGTAGTAACCCCTTGAGGGTAGTGAACACTGAAGCTTTCTTT
J: TRBJ1-1; size: .; D: .; V: TRBV20-1; CDR3: CSARDVTEAFF; DNA: TGCAGTGCTCGTGATGTAACTGAAGCTTTCTTT
J: TRBJ2-7; size: few; D: TRBD1; V: TRBV30; CDR3: CAWSRGRAYEQYF; DNA: TGTGCCTGGAGTAGGGGGCGCGCCTACGAGCAGTACTTC
J: TRBJ2-6; size: .; D: .; V: TRBV5-1; CDR3: CASSQRAGEPYSGANVLTF; DNA: TGCGCCAGCAGTCAGAGGGCCGGCGAGCCCTACTCTGGGGCCAACGTCCTGACTTTC
J: TRBJ2-5; size: .; D: .; V: TRBV6-5; CDR3: CASRGTPSATQYF; DNA: TGTGCCAGCCGGGGGACGCCCTCCGCGACCCAGTACTTC
J: TRBJ2-7; size: .; D: TRBD2; V: TRBV7-6; CDR3: CASSLGSSGGVISYEQYF; DNA: TGTGCCAGCAGCTTGGGGTCTAGCGGGGGGGTTATCTCCTACGAGCAGTACTTC
J: TRBJ1-6; size: .; D: .; V: TRBV5-4; CDR3: CASSLDLDNTVSPLHF; DNA: TGTGCCAGCAGCTTGGACCTGGACAACACCGTCTCACCCCTCCACTTT
J: TRBJ1-2; size: .; D: TRBD1; V: TRBV29-1; CDR3: CSVEFLGTADGYTF; DNA: TGCAGCGTTGAATTTCTTGGGACAGCCGACGGCTACACCTTC
J: TRBJ1-2; size: .; D: .; V: TRBV21-1; CDR3: CASSKRDRTLGYTF; DNA: TGTGCCAGCAGCAAACGGGACAGGACTTTGGGCTACACCTTC
J: TRBJ2-3; size: .; D: TRBD1; V: TRBV6-1; CDR3: CASSDFGQGFNTDTQYF; DNA: TGTGCCAGCAGTGACTTTGGACAGGGATTTAACACAGATACGCAGTATTTT
J: TRBJ1-1; size: .; D: .; V: TRBV6-1; CDR3: CASSERSPGNTEAFF; DNA: TGTGCCAGCAGTGAACGATCACCCGGGAACACTGAAGCTTTCTTT
J: TRBJ1-1; size: .; D: .; V: TRBV6-5; CDR3: CASSSPGSPYTEAFF; DNA: TGTGCCAGCAGTTCGCCCGGGTCGCCGTACACTGAAGCTTTCTTT
J: TRBJ2-2; size: .; D: TRBD1; V: TRBV2; CDR3: CASTGQGSGELFF; DNA: TGTGCCAGCACCGGACAGGGGTCCGGGGAGCTGTTTTTT
J: TRBJ1-6; size: .; D: .; V: TRBV13; CDR3: CASSPETEGSPLHF; DNA: TGTGCCAGCAGCCCTGAGACGGAGGGTTCACCCCTCCACTTT
J: TRBJ1-1; size: .; D: .; V: TRBV21-1; CDR3: CASREGGDTEAFF; DNA: TGTGCCAGCAGGGAGGGGGGGGACACTGAAGCTTTCTTT
J: TRBJ1-3; size: few; D: .; V: TRBV7-2; CDR3: CASSLGVGGNTIYF; DNA: TGTGCCAGCAGCCTCGGTGTTGGTGGAAACACCATATATTTT
J: TRBJ2-1; size: .; D: .; V: TRBV21-1; CDR3: CASSPSVGQGRGNEQFF; DNA: TGTGCCAGCAGCCCATCTGTTGGGCAGGGGAGGGGGAATGAGCAGTTCTTC
J: TRBJ1-2; size: .; D: .; V: TRBV6-5; CDR3: CASSPPAPNYGYTF; DNA: TGTGCCAGCAGTCCCCCCGCGCCTAACTATGGCTACACCTTC
J: TRBJ2-3; size: once; D: .; V: TRBV18; CDR3: CASSQRAFGTDTQYF; DNA: TGTGCCAGCTCACAGCGCGCCTTCGGTACGGATACGCAGTATTTT
J: TRBJ1-6; size: .; D: .; V: TRBV11-2; CDR3: CASSLANPYNSPLHF; DNA: TGTGCCAGCAGCTTAGCAAATCCCTATAATTCACCCCTCCACTTT
J: TRBJ2-7; size: .; D: .; V: TRBV5-8; CDR3: CASSRLGDMKDEQYF; DNA: TGTGCCAGCAGCCGCCTGGGGGACATGAAGGACGAGCAGTACTTC
J: TRBJ1-1; size: .; D: .; V: TRBV18; CDR3: CASSQGTAGGRAFF; DNA: TGTGCCAGCTCCCAAGGGACGGCCGGGGGAAGGGCTTTCTTT
J: TRBJ2-1; size: .; D: TRBD2; V: TRBV4-1; CDR3: CASSQGRGLGQFF; DNA: TGCGCCAGCAGCCAAGGCCGGGGACTAGGGCAGTTCTTC
J: TRBJ1-5; size: .; D: .; V: TRBV10-3; CDR3: CAISESRGAGNQPQHF; DNA: TGTGCCATCAGTGAGTCGCGGGGGGCTGGCAATCAGCCCCAGCATTTT
J: TRBJ2-2; size: .; D: TRBD2; V: TRBV5-1; CDR3: CASSLAVGGDGTGELFF; DNA: TGCGCCAGCAGCTTGGCCGTCGGGGGGGACGGCACCGGGGAGCTGTTTTTT